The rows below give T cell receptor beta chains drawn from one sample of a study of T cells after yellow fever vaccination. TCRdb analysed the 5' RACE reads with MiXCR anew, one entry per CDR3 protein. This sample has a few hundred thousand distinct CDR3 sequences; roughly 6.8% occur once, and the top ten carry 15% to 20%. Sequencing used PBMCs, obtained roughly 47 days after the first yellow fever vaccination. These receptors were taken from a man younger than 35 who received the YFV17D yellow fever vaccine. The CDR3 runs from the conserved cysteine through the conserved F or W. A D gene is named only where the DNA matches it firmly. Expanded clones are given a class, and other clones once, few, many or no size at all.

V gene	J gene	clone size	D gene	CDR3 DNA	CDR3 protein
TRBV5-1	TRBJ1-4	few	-	TGCGCCAGCAGAGCAGGGGCTAATGAAAAACTGTTTTTT	CASRAGANEKLFF
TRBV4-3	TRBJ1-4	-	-	TGCGCCAGCAGCCGAGCAGGGAGCGGAAATGAAAAACTGTTTTTT	CASSRAGSGNEKLFF
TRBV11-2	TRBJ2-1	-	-	TGTGCCAGGAGCTTTGGGCCGGGAAACAATGAGCAGTTCTTC	CARSFGPGNNEQFF
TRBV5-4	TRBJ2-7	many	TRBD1	TGTGCCAGCAGCTTGGCCGCGGACAGGCGAGACTACGAGCAGTACTTC	CASSLAADRRDYEQYF
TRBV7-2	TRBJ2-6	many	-	TGTGCCAGCAGCTTAGCGCTGGGGACTGGGGCCAACGTCCTGACTTTC	CASSLALGTGANVLTF
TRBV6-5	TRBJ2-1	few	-	TGTGCCAGCAGTTACGGCCAGGGACCCTACAATGAGCAGTTCTTC	CASSYGQGPYNEQFF
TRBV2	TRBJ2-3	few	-	TGTGCCAGCAGCTTACGACCACCAGATACGCAGTATTTT	CASSLRPPDTQYF
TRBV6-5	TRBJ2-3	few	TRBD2	TGTGCCAGCAGTTACATGAGCGGGGGGTTTTTAGATACGCAGTATTTT	CASSYMSGGFLDTQYF
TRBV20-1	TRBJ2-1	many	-	TGCAGTGCTAGTCGGGCATCTGAGCAGTTCTTC	CSASRASEQFF
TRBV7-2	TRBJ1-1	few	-	TGTGCCAGCAGCCCTTGGAGGGTTAACACTGAAGCTTTCTTT	CASSPWRVNTEAFF
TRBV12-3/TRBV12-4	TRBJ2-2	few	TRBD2	TGTGCCAGCAGTTTTCAAATAGCGGGGGGGCGCGCCGGGGAGCTGTTTTTT	CASSFQIAGGRAGELFF
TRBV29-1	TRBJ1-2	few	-	TGCAGCGTTGATTCCCCAGGGATTTATGGCTACACCTTC	CSVDSPGIYGYTF
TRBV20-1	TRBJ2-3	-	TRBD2	TGCAGTGCCGCCCCGGGACTAGCAACAGATACGCAGTATTTT	CSAAPGLATDTQYF
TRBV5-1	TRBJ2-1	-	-	TGCGCCAGCAGCTTGGGTCCGGGTAACTCCTACAATGAGCAGTTCTTC	CASSLGPGNSYNEQFF
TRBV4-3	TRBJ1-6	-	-	TGCGCCAGCAGCCAAGATAGGGGCAGAACTGATTCACCCCTCCACTTT	CASSQDRGRTDSPLHF
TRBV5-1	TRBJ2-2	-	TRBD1	TGCGCCAGCAGCTGGACCCGGGACAGTGCCAACACCGGGGAGCTGTTTTTT	CASSWTRDSANTGELFF
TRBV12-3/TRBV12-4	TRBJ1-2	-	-	TGTGCCAGCAGCCCAACAGGGATGGGGGGCTATGGCTACACCTTC	CASSPTGMGGYGYTF
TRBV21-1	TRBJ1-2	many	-	TGTGCCAGCAGCAAAGAAAATTCCGGCTCGGGCTATGGCTACACCTTC	CASSKENSGSGYGYTF
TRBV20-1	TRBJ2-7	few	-	TGCAGTGCTAGAACCGACAGTGAACGGACCTACGAGCAGTACTTC	CSARTDSERTYEQYF
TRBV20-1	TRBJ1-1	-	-	TGCAGTGCTTCCCGCGCGGGTATGAACACTGAAGCTTTCTTT	CSASRAGMNTEAFF
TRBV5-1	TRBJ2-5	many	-	TGCGCCAGCAGCTTGGGAACAGGACAGCGAGAAGAGACCCAGTACTTC	CASSLGTGQREETQYF
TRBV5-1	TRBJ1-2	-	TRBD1	TGCGCCAGCAGCAGAACCGGGACAGACGATGGCTACATCTTC	CASSRTGTDDGYIF
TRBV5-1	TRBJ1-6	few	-	TGCGCCAGCAGCGTCGCCGAACCTAAGGTTTTCCCCCTCCACTTT	CASSVAEPKVFPLHF
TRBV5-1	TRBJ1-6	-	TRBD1	TGCGCCAGCAGCTTGGAGTCAGGACAGGCACCCCTCCACTTT	CASSLESGQAPLHF
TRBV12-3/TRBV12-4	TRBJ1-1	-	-	TGTGCCAGCAGTCCGCGGACGGCAATGAACACTGAAGCTTTCTTT	CASSPRTAMNTEAFF
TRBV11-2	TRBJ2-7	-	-	TGTGCCAGCAGTTGGGCTGGAACTCACGAGCAGTACTTC	CASSWAGTHEQYF
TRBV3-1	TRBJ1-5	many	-	TGTGCCAGCAGCCAAGGCCCCCCGGGCTATCAGCCCCAGCATTTT	CASSQGPPGYQPQHF
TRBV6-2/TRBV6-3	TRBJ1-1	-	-	TGTGCCAGCACCCGGGCGGATCGTAACACTGAAGCTTTCTTT	CASTRADRNTEAFF
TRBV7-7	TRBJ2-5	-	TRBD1	TGTGCCAGCAGCTTCGGACAGGGGGGAAGGGCCCAGTACTTC	CASSFGQGGRAQYF
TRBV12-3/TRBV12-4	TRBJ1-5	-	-	TGTGCCAGCAGGAGGGACGGCTTAAGGCCCCAGCATTTT	CASRRDGLRPQHF
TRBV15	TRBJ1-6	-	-	TGTGCCACCAGCAGAGGGGCTAATTCACCCCTCCACTTT	CATSRGANSPLHF
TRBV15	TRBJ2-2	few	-	TGTGCCACCAGCAGAGCGGGGATGAACACCGGGGAGCTGTTTTTT	CATSRAGMNTGELFF
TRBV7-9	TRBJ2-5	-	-	TGTGCCAGCAGCCCCCAGCGTTTGGGGCAAGAGACCCAGTACTTC	CASSPQRLGQETQYF
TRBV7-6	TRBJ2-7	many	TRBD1	TGTGCCAGCAGCTCCCTACAGGGGGCGCTATTCGAGCAGTACTTC	CASSSLQGALFEQYF
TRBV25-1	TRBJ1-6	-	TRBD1	TGTGCCAGCAGTGCCTGGACAGGGGGCCCCTATAATTCACCCCTCCACTTT	CASSAWTGGPYNSPLHF
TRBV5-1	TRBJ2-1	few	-	TGCGCCAGCAGCTTGGCCATAGCTCTGTACAATGAGCAGTTCTTC	CASSLAIALYNEQFF
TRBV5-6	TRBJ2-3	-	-	TGTGCCAGCAGCTTGCAGTTAGACACAGATACGCAGTATTTT	CASSLQLDTDTQYF
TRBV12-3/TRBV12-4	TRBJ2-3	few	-	TGTGCCAGCAGTTTGACCGAATCCACAGATACGCAGTATTTT	CASSLTESTDTQYF
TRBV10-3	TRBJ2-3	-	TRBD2	TGTGCCATCAGCGGGGGGGCCAACGCAGATACGCAGTATTTT	CAISGGANADTQYF
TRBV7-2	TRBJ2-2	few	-	TGTGCCAGCAGCTTCATGGCGGGGTCGAACACCGGGGAGCTGTTTTTT	CASSFMAGSNTGELFF
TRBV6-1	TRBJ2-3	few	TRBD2	TGTGCCAGCAGACCCAGACTAGCGGGGGGGGGGACAGATACGCAGTATTTT	CASRPRLAGGGTDTQYF